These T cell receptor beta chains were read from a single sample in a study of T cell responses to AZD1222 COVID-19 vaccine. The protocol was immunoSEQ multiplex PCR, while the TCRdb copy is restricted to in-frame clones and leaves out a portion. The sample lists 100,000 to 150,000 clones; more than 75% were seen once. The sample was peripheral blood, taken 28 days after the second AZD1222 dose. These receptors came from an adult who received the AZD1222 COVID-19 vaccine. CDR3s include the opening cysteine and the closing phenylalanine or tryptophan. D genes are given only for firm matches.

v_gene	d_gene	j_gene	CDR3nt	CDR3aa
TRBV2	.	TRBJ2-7	TGTGCCAGCAGTGAACCCGGGACAACCTCCTACGAGCAGTACTTC	CASSEPGTTSYEQYF
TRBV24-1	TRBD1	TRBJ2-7	TGTGCCACCAGACCCAGGGGGCCCCGATACGAGCAGTACTTC	CATRPRGPRYEQYF
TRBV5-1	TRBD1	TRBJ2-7	TGCGCCAGCAGCTTGGTAGCAGGGGGCGGGTACGAGCAGTACTTC	CASSLVAGGGYEQYF
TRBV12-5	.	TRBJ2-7	TGTGCTAGTGGTTACCCTGGGGACTTCTACGAGCAGTACTTC	CASGYPGDFYEQYF
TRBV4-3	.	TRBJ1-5	TGCGCCAGCAGCCAAGGAGGGGATCGGCCCCAGCATTTT	CASSQGGDRPQHF
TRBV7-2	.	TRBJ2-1	TGTGCCAGCAGCTTATTCGGACTAAGGGGGCGCCGGCGTGAGCAGTTCTTC	CASSLFGLRGRRREQFF
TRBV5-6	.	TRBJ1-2	TGTGCCAGCAGCTTTGGTAACTATGGCTACACCTTC	CASSFGNYGYTF
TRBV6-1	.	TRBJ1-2	TGTGCCAGCAGTGAAATAGGGCGGTTCTATGGCTACACCTTC	CASSEIGRFYGYTF
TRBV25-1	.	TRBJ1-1	TGTGCCAGCAGTGTTTCTCCGGGGAAGTCGGACACTGAAGCTTTCTTT	CASSVSPGKSDTEAFF
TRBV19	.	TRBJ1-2	TGTGCCAGTAGTATAATGGGGGGCCGGGCTGTCGACTATGGCTACACCTTC	CASSIMGGRAVDYGYTF
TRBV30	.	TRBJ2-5	TGTGCCTGGGCACAAAGGGGGACCCAGTACTTC	CAWAQRGTQYF
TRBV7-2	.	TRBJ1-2	TGTGCCAGCAGCCCGAGACAGGCCTATGGCGGCTACACCTTC	CASSPRQAYGGYTF
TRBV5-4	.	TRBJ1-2	TGTGCCAGCAGCCCAGACACGGGGGGCTATGGCTACACCTTC	CASSPDTGGYGYTF
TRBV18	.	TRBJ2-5	TGTGCCAGCTCACCCTTTACAGCTAAGGCAGAGACCCAGTACTTC	CASSPFTAKAETQYF
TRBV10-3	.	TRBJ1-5	TGTGCCGAGCGCAGGGCCTGCAATGCCCAGCATTTT	CAERRACNAQHF
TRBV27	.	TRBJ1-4	TGTGCCAGCAGTCCCCAATACGGCGGTGAAAAACTGTTTTTT	CASSPQYGGEKLFF
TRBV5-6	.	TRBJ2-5	TGTGCCAGCCGAGCGACAGGAGCACAAGAGACCCAGTACTTC	CASRATGAQETQYF
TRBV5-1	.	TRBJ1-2	TGCGCCAGCAGCTTGGGTAACTATGGCTACACCTTC	CASSLGNYGYTF
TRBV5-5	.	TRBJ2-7	TGTGCCAGCAGCTGGACTCGACAGTTATTATACGAGCAGTACTTC	CASSWTRQLLYEQYF
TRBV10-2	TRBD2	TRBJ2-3	TGCGCCACCCTACCTGGTAGCGGGAGCGTAGATACGCAGTATTTT	CATLPGSGSVDTQYF